This T cell receptor beta chain was sequenced during a study of blood T cell repertoires in COVID-19. At the level of the study: COVID-19 samples, acute and convalescent, were from the United States, Italy and Spain.

Repertoires were generated with immunoSEQ multiplex PCR, while TCRdb's copy carries only in-frame clones and drops some. Counted here are some 130,000 clones, 65% to 90% occurring once; the ten biggest clones make up more than 7.5%. In regard to this clone: This same CDR3 is encoded by further DNA sequences in the sample.

The CDR3 loop spans 13 amino acids. V was trimmed by 3 bases and J by 2 bases, leaving 7 bases between them. Germline V gene lookup returns CDR1 SQVTM and CDR2 ANQGSEA. The sequencing input was peripheral blood. The TCR originated in an older woman with active or convalescent COVID-19. The J gene is TRBJ1-4, the V gene TRBV29-1; D is perhaps TRBD1 (5 bases). The CDR3 spells CSVDGGTNEKLFF. The CDR3 coding sequence is TGCAGCGTTGACGGGGGGACTAATGAAAAACTGTTTTTT.